This paragraph covers one TCR beta chain sequence. This sample is part of a study of T-cell reconstitution after alpha-beta-depleted transplantation in children. Germline values: CDR1 DFQATT, CDR2 SNEGSKA (reference sequence). The CDR3 contains 13 residues. Deletions cut 2 bases from V and 10 bases from J, with 14 bases between. Construction of the TCRbeta library involved unique molecular identifiers. TCRdb recomputed calls from the PCR reads with MiXCR, one row per CDR3 protein. The table lists over 200,000 distinct CDR3 sequences, about 11% of them singletons. Sequences were derived from PBMCs, sampled before TCRalphabeta/CD19-depleted stem cell transplant. This sequence was found in a child less than two years old with acute myeloid leukemia, due to receive a stem cell transplant. The chain carries TRBV20-1 and TRBJ2-2; D remains unclear. The CDR3, as DNA: TGCAGTGCTAGACGAATAGATGATTCGGAGCTGTTTTTT. Its protein product is CSARRIDDSELFF.